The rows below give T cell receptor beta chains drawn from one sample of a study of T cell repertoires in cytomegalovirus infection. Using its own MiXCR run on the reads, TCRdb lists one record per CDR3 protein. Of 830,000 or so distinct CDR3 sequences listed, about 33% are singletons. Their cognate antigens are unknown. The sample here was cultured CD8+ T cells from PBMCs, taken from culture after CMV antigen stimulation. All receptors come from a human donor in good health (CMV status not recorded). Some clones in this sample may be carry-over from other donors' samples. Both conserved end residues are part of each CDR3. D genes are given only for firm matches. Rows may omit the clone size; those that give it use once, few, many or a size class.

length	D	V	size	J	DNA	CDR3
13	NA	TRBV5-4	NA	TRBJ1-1	TGTGCCACCGGGACAACTATGAACACTGAAGCTTTCTTT	CATGTTMNTEAFF
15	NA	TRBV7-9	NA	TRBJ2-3	TGTGCCAGCAGCTTAGCTATCGGCGGGTCGGATACGCAGTATTTT	CASSLAIGGSDTQYF
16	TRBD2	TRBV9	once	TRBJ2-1	TGTGCCAGCAGCGTAGACCGGGACTACTCCTACAATGAGCAGTTCTTC	CASSVDRDYSYNEQFF
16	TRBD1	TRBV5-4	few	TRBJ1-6	TGTGCCAGCAGCCCCGACAGGGGGCTGGGTTATTCACCCCTCCACTTT	CASSPDRGLGYSPLHF
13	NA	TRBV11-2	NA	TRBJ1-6	TGTGTCTGCCAGCAGAGGGATAATTCACCCCTCCACTTT	CVCQQRDNSPLHF
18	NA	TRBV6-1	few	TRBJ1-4	TGTGCCAGCAGTGAAGTCCACGGGACGGTGGATAATGATGGAAAACTGTTTTTT	CASSEVHGTVDNDGKLFF
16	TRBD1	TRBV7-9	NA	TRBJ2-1	TGTGCCAGCAGCGGGCGGGACAGGGGGCTTGACAATGAGCAGTTCTTC	CASSGRDRGLDNEQFF
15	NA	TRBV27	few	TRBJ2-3	TGTGCCAGCAGCCCCCGGGGGCGGGAGACAGATACGCAGTATTTT	CASSPRGRETDTQYF
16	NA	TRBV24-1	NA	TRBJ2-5	TGTGCCACCAGTGACCCCGGGACCGGACGTGGGGAGACCCAGTACTTC	CATSDPGTGRGETQYF
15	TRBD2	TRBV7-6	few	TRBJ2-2	TGTGCCAGCAGCACAACTAGCGTTAGGACCGGGGAGCTGTTTTTT	CASSTTSVRTGELFF
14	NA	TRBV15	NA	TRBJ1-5	TGTGCCACCTCCGTGGATTATAGCAATCAGCCCCAGCATTTT	CATSVDYSNQPQHF
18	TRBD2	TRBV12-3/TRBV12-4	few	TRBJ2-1	TGTGCCAGCAGTTCTGGGGCTGCCGGGACTAGCGGGGGGGCCGAACAGTTCTTC	CASSSGAAGTSGGAEQFF
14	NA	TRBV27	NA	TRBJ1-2	TGTGCCAGCAGACCCATCGGCAGTAACTATGGCTACACCTTC	CASRPIGSNYGYTF
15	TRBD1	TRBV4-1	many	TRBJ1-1	TGCGCCAGCAGCAGCCCCGGGACAGGTAACACTGAAGCTTTCTTT	CASSSPGTGNTEAFF
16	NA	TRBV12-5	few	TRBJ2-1	TGTGCTAGTGCCCGAGGGTCAGGGAGGGGGAGCAATGAGCAGTTCTTC	CASARGSGRGSNEQFF
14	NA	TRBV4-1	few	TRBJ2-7	TGCGCCAGCAGCCAAGAAGCAGGGTCCTACGAGCAGTACTTC	CASSQEAGSYEQYF
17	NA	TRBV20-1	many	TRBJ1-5	TGCAGTGCCCTAAGGCGTGTGGGACGGACTATCTACCAGCCCCAGCATTTT	CSALRRVGRTIYQPQHF
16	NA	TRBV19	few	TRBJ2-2	TGTGCCAGTAGTATTTCTTCGGCGCTCAACACCGGGGAGCTGTTTTTT	CASSISSALNTGELFF
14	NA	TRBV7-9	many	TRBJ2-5	TGTGCCAGCAGGCGCCACCGAGACAAAGAGACCCAGTACTTC	CASRRHRDKETQYF
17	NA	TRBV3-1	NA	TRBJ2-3	TGTGCCAGCAGCCAAGATGAGGGCTACCTTAGCACAGATACGCAGTATTTT	CASSQDEGYLSTDTQYF
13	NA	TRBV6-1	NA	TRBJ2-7	TGTGCCAGCTTCAACGGGATCTCCTACGAGCAGTACTTC	CASFNGISYEQYF
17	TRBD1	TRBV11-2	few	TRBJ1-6	TGTGCCAGCAGCACTTACAGACAGGGACTATATAATTCACCCCTCCACTTT	CASSTYRQGLYNSPLHF
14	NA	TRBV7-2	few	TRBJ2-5	TGTGCCAGCAGCTTAGAACAAATGCAAGAGACCCAGTACTTC	CASSLEQMQETQYF
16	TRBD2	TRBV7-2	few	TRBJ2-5	TGTGCCAGCAGCTCCGGACTAGCGGGGAGGTTAGAGACCCAGTACTTC	CASSSGLAGRLETQYF
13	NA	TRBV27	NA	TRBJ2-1	TGTGCCAGCAGTTCATCCTTGCAAGGGAAGCAGTTCTTC	CASSSSLQGKQFF
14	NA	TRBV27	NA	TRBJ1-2	TGTGCCAGCAGTTTATCGCCGGCAGGCTATGGCTACACCTTC	CASSLSPAGYGYTF
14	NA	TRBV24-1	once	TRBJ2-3	TGTGCCACCTCGGGGGAGCAGGGCACAGATACGCAGTATTTT	CATSGEQGTDTQYF
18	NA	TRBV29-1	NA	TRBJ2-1	TGCAGCGTTGATGGGGAAACCCCACGGGATAGCTCCTACAATGAGCAGTTCTTC	CSVDGETPRDSSYNEQFF
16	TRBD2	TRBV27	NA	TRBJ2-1	TGTGCCAGCAGTTTAGGACTAGCCGCGACCTACAATGAGCAGTTCTTC	CASSLGLAATYNEQFF
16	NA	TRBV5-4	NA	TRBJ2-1	TGTGCCAGCAGCCCCCTCTTCGCGGGGGCCGACAATGAGCAGTTCTTC	CASSPLFAGADNEQFF
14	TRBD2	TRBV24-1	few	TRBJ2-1	TGTGCCACCAGTGGGACGGGGGGCTACAATGAGCAGTTCTTC	CATSGTGGYNEQFF
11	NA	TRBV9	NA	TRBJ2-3	TGTGCCAGCAGGACGGGGGATACGCAGTATTTT	CASRTGDTQYF
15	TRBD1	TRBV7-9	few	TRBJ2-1	TGTGCCAGCAGCGATGACAGGGAATCCTACAATGAGCAGTTCTTC	CASSDDRESYNEQFF
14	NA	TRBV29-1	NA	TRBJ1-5	TGCAGCGTTGACACAGGGTTAGGCGATCAGCCCCAGCATTTT	CSVDTGLGDQPQHF
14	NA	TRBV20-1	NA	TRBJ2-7	TGCAGTGCTAGACCTAGCGTCCTTTCCTACGAGCAGTACTTC	CSARPSVLSYEQYF
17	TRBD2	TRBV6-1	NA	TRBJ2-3	TGTGCCAGCAATGAAGGGGTAGCGGGGAGAGTTGCAGATACGCAGTATTTT	CASNEGVAGRVADTQYF
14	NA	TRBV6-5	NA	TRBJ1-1	TGTGCCAGCAGTTATGCGGGGGCGAGCACTGAAGCTTTCTTT	CASSYAGASTEAFF